These 5 T cell receptor beta chains originate from one sample sequenced in a study of T cell repertoires in cytomegalovirus infection. In TCRdb, the reads were re-called with MiXCR into one record per CDR3 protein. Altogether 90,000 to 120,000 distinct CDR3 sequences are present, roughly a quarter being singletons, with the ten largest covering approximately 40%. The sequencing input was CD8+ T cells from PBMCs. Source of these receptors: a human donor in good health (CMV status not recorded). Some clones in this sample may be carry-over from other donors' samples.

In this sample, this clonotype turned up many times. The chain combines TRBV5-1 with TRBJ2-7; D is unclear. The CDR3 covers 14 residues. The V gene lost 0 bases and the J gene lost 3 bases, with 10 bases spanning the gap. CDR1 is SGHRS and CDR2 is YFSETQ in the germline V gene. The CDR3 loop is CASSLVSTDYEQYF. CDR3 coding DNA: TGCGCCAGCAGCTTGGTCAGTACCGACTACGAGCAGTACTTC.

This clonotype has a count of ten or more. V and J are TRBV6-5 and TRBJ2-5, with D perhaps matching TRBD1 or TRBD2 (5 bases each). Germline V gene data show CDR1 as MNHEY and CDR2 as SVGAGI. The CDR3 is 15 amino acids. V lost 6 bases and J lost 4, with 18 bases in between. DNA of the CDR3: TGTGCCAGCAGGATATCGCCGGGTGGGGGAGAGACCCAGTACTTC. Translating it yields CASRISPGGGETQYF.

This clonotype was recorded at least ten times. The gene calls are TRBV7-9 and TRBJ2-3; the match to TRBD1 covers 7 bases. Germline CDR1 and CDR2: SEHNR and FQNEAQ (reference sequence). The junction had 6 bases not matched to a gene; V was cut back by 5 bases and J by 7 bases. CDR3 length: 13 amino acids. CDR3 coding DNA: TGTGCCAGCAGCACGGACAGGCCGAATACGCAGTATTTT. Amino acid sequence: CASSTDRPNTQYF.

The rearrangement uses TRBV7-6 and TRBJ2-7; perhaps TRBD1 as D (5 bases). Germline-derived CDR1 and CDR2 are SGHVS and FNYEAQ. The V end was cut by 5 bases, the J end by 1 base, with 9 bases between. This CDR3 comprises 13 residues. CDR3 bases: TGTGCCAGCAGCAACCGACAGTCCTACGAGCAGTACTTC. Translating gives CASSNRQSYEQYF.

This clonotype was seen many times. The chain joins TRBV7-2 to TRBJ2-7, with 10 bases matching TRBD2. The V gene end was trimmed by 4 bases and the J gene end by 4 bases; junction bases not matched to a gene: 10. Germline V gene sequence: CDR1 SGHTA, CDR2 FQGNSA. The CDR3 sequence is 16 residues long. DNA for the CDR3: TGTGCCAGCAGCTGGGATACTAGCGGGGTCTATTACGAGCAGTACTTC. Translating gives CASSWDTSGVYYEQYF. Using reference TRBV7-2 and TRBJ2-7 for the parts outside the CDR3, the full variable domain is GAGVSQSPSNKVTEKGKDVELRCDPISGHTALYWYRQSLGQGLEFLIYFQGNSAPDKSGLPSDRFSAERTGGSVSTLTIQRTQQEDSAVYLCASSWDTSGVYYEQYFGPGTRLTVT.